Listed below are T cell receptor beta chains from one sample, sequenced in a study of CD8+CD57+ T cells in acquired aplastic anemia. Using its own MiXCR run on the reads, TCRdb lists one record per CDR3 protein. The sample gives 150,000 to 200,000 distinct CDR3 sequences, over 60% of which show up once; more than 45% is in the top ten. Sequencing was done on a sample of sorted CD4+, CD8+, or CD8+CD57+ T cells (not recorded which) from PBMCs. The receptors originated from a human donor with severe aplastic anemia or a healthy control (not recorded which). Both conserved end residues are part of each CDR3. Each record gives: D gene, V gene, J gene, clone size, CDR3 protein, CDR3 DNA. The D gene is left open where the match is weak. Clone size, where shown, is once, few, many, or a class for clones that have expanded.

NA	TRBV27	TRBJ2-2	many	CASSLDSGELFF	TGTGCCAGCAGTTTGGACTCCGGGGAGCTGTTTTTT
TRBD1	TRBV19	TRBJ1-1	NA	CAASGTAITEAFF	TGTGCCGCCTCCGGGACAGCGATCACTGAAGCTTTCTTT
TRBD2	TRBV30	TRBJ2-7	few	CAWSVAGGITYEQYF	TGTGCCTGGAGTGTTGCGGGGGGGATCACCTACGAGCAGTACTTC
TRBD1	TRBV9	TRBJ2-1	NA	CASSVGDRADTAYNEQFF	TGTGCCAGCAGCGTAGGTGACAGGGCTGATACTGCCTACAATGAGCAGTTCTTC
TRBD2	TRBV7-4	TRBJ2-2	NA	CAGSLLSGSTGELFF	TGTGCCGGCAGCTTATTGAGCGGGAGTACCGGGGAGCTGTTTTTT
NA	TRBV7-8	TRBJ1-5	once	CASSLYSTSNQPQHF	TGTGCCAGCAGCTTATATTCTACTAGCAATCAGCCCCAGCATTTT
TRBD1	TRBV5-1	TRBJ2-7	few	CASSPTGRGSEQYF	TGCGCCAGCAGCCCCACTGGCAGGGGGAGCGAGCAGTACTTC
NA	TRBV7-9	TRBJ2-7	NA	CASSLMDRSYEQYF	TGTGCCAGCAGCTTAATGGACAGATCCTACGAGCAGTACTTC
NA	TRBV2	TRBJ1-1	NA	CASSDPGTIGTEAFF	TGTGCCAGCAGTGACCCCGGGACAATTGGTACTGAAGCTTTCTTT
TRBD2	TRBV24-1	TRBJ2-7	NA	CATSDPGGYHEQYF	TGTGCCACCAGTGACCCCGGGGGGTATCACGAGCAGTACTTC
NA	TRBV5-1	TRBJ2-2	many	CASRPPGAVTGELFF	TGCGCCAGCAGGCCCCCGGGGGCAGTCACCGGGGAGCTGTTTTTT
TRBD2	TRBV29-1	TRBJ2-7	few	CSVGERESLGSYEQYF	TGCAGCGTTGGGGAGCGGGAGAGTCTGGGATCCTACGAGCAGTACTTC
NA	TRBV2	TRBJ1-5	NA	CASREGYNQPQHF	TGTGCCAGCAGGGAGGGGTACAATCAGCCCCAGCATTTT
NA	TRBV24-1	TRBJ2-5	NA	CASGGSQETQYF	TGTGCCTCCGGAGGGTCCCAAGAGACCCAGTACTTC
NA	TRBV9	TRBJ2-7	NA	CGSSVEQGAIGQYF	TGTGGCAGCAGCGTAGAACAAGGGGCAATCGGGCAGTACTTC
NA	TRBV9	TRBJ2-1	NA	CASSPDGSYNEQFF	TGTGCCAGCAGCCCCGATGGCTCCTACAATGAGCAGTTCTTC
NA	TRBV2	TRBJ1-2	NA	CASRNRLTPWNYGYTF	TGTGCCAGCAGAAACAGGCTAACTCCGTGGAACTATGGCTACACCTTC
TRBD2	TRBV20-1	TRBJ2-2	few	CSAWGLAGDTGELFF	TGCAGTGCTTGGGGACTAGCGGGGGACACCGGGGAGCTGTTTTTT
NA	TRBV24-1	TRBJ2-1	NA	CATRSGGYNEQFF	TGTGCCACCCGCTCTGGGGGCTACAATGAGCAGTTCTTC
NA	TRBV12-3/TRBV12-4	TRBJ2-7	NA	CASSFTSPYEQYF	TGTGCCAGCAGTTTTACAAGCCCCTACGAGCAGTACTTC
NA	TRBV12-3/TRBV12-4	TRBJ2-1	many	CASSLVRDEQFF	TGTGCCAGCAGTTTAGTCAGGGATGAGCAGTTCTTC
NA	TRBV9	TRBJ2-2	NA	CASSVWNTGELFF	TGTGCCAGCAGCGTATGGAACACCGGGGAGCTGTTTTTT
NA	TRBV10-3	TRBJ2-5	NA	CASSYAIGQETQYF	TGTGCCAGCAGTTACGCTATCGGACAAGAGACCCAGTACTTC
TRBD1	TRBV29-1	TRBJ2-1	NA	CSGGRQGREQFF	TGCAGCGGGGGCAGACAGGGCAGGGAGCAGTTCTTC
NA	TRBV20-1	TRBJ1-1	once	CSASRDYNTEAFF	TGCAGTGCTAGTCGAGATTATAACACTGAAGCTTTCTTT
TRBD1	TRBV7-9	TRBJ2-1	few	CASSLGDRYNEQFF	TGTGCCAGCAGCTTGGGGGACAGATACAATGAGCAGTTCTTC
NA	TRBV7-7	TRBJ2-3	many	CASSLTTGFTDTQYF	TGTGCTAGCAGCTTAACTACTGGTTTCACAGATACGCAGTATTTT
TRBD2	TRBV7-3	TRBJ2-7	NA	CASSLLRGGAYEQYF	TGTGCCAGCAGCTTGCTACGGGGGGGTGCCTACGAGCAGTACTTC
NA	TRBV20-1	TRBJ2-2	NA	CSASSGGVTGELFF	TGCAGTGCATCATCCGGGGGCGTCACCGGGGAGCTGTTTTTT
NA	TRBV7-6	TRBJ2-1	many	CASSLGGDSYYNEQFF	TGTGCCAGCAGCTTAGGCGGCGACAGCTATTACAATGAGCAGTTCTTC
TRBD2	TRBV5-1	TRBJ2-1	NA	CASREREGGEQFF	TGCGCCAGCAGAGAGCGGGAAGGCGGTGAGCAGTTCTTC
TRBD1	TRBV20-1	TRBJ1-6	NA	CSATDRGLNNSPLHF	TGCAGTGCCACTGACAGGGGGTTAAATAATTCACCCCTCCACTTT
NA	TRBV28	TRBJ2-2	few	CASTEAGEKRPGELFF	TGTGCCAGCACCGAAGCCGGGGAGAAGAGGCCCGGGGAGCTGTTTTTT
NA	TRBV2	TRBJ1-2	NA	CASSNTGFWGYTF	TGTGCCAGCAGTAATACAGGGTTTTGGGGCTACACCTTC
TRBD2	TRBV11-2	TRBJ2-1	NA	CASSLDQGGPYNEQFF	TGTGCCAGCAGCTTAGATCAGGGAGGGCCTTACAATGAGCAGTTCTTC
NA	TRBV10-3	TRBJ2-5	NA	CASRTSGRVQETQYF	TGTGCCAGCAGGACGAGCGGACGGGTACAAGAGACCCAGTACTTC
NA	TRBV7-9	TRBJ1-2	NA	CASRGGGPYGYTF	TGTGCCAGCAGAGGAGGGGGTCCCTATGGCTACACCTTC
NA	TRBV7-8	TRBJ2-1	NA	CASSPGGAIVYNEQFF	TGTGCCAGCAGCCCAGGGGGGGCAATTGTCTACAATGAGCAGTTCTTC
NA	TRBV19	TRBJ2-3	NA	CASSMGAPDTQYF	TGTGCCAGTAGTATGGGCGCCCCAGATACGCAGTATTTT
NA	TRBV3-1	TRBJ2-5	NA	CASRSRQETQYF	TGTGCCAGCAGGTCTCGCCAGGAGACCCAGTACTTC
TRBD1	TRBV2	TRBJ1-2	NA	CASSPGQGFYGYTF	TGTGCCAGCAGCCCTGGACAGGGATTCTATGGCTACACCTTC
NA	TRBV5-1	TRBJ2-6	NA	CASSSGVLPHQTF	TGCGCCAGCAGCTCTGGGGTCCTCCCTCATCAGACTTTC
NA	TRBV15	TRBJ1-1	NA	CATSRVGGGGEAFF	TGTGCCACCAGCAGAGTAGGCGGAGGCGGTGAAGCTTTCTTT
NA	TRBV27	TRBJ2-5	few	CASSVNGGTQETQYF	TGTGCCAGCAGCGTAAATGGGGGGACCCAAGAGACCCAGTACTTC
TRBD2	TRBV7-6	TRBJ2-7	few	CASSLAESGLAGNYEQYF	TGTGCCAGCAGCTTAGCTGAGTCGGGCCTAGCGGGGAACTACGAGCAGTACTTC
TRBD1	TRBV2	TRBJ2-5	once	CASSEARTGVYQETQYF	TGTGCCAGCAGTGAAGCGCGAACAGGGGTATACCAAGAGACCCAGTACTTC
NA	TRBV7-8	TRBJ1-5	NA	CASSLGSRSFNQPQHF	TGTGCCAGCAGCTTAGGGTCACGGAGCTTCAATCAGCCCCAGCATTTT
TRBD2	TRBV20-1	TRBJ2-7	NA	CSATRLAGRSYEQYF	TGCAGTGCAACTAGACTAGCGGGGCGCTCCTACGAGCAGTACTTC
NA	TRBV25-1	TRBJ1-5	NA	CASRSTVYSNQPQHF	TGTGCCAGCAGATCGACAGTTTATAGCAATCAGCCCCAGCATTTT